These 12 T cell receptor beta chains were sequenced from one sample in a study of cytomegalovirus exposure and HLA in healthy donors. Use of 60 Vbeta and 13 Jbeta primers characterized the PCR. Clones were sequenced by immunoSEQ multiplex PCR, and TCRdb holds only the in-frame ones, with some missing. The repertoire holds 150,000 to 200,000 clones, with around 80% as singletons. Specimen: PBMCs. These receptors came from a woman in her late teens or twenties in good health and CMV-seronegative.

This clone was found once. The chain links TRBV25-1 to TRBJ1-2; D gene uncertain. The ends were cut back, 7 bases at V and 10 bases at J, with 19 bases in the middle. Germline CDR1 MGHDK, CDR2 SYGVNS. The CDR3 loop spans 13 amino acids. The CDR3 loop reads CASTGHGPLIYTF. The CDR3 DNA follows: TGTGCCAGCACAGGCCACGGCCCCCTCATCTACACCTTC.

The V call is TRBV6-5, the J call TRBJ2-7; 7 positions match TRBD1. The CDR3 has 14 amino acids. In germline, CDR1 is MNHEY, CDR2 SVGAGI. The ends lost 6 bases at V and 0 bases at J; junction bases unmatched: 5. The CDR3 sequence is CASRGDSFSYEQYF. CDR3 bases: TGTGCCAGCAGAGGGGACAGTTTCTCCTACGAGCAGTACTTC.

The chain combines TRBV30 with TRBJ1-6; 7 nucleotides match TRBD1. Germline CDR1 GTSNPN, CDR2 SVGIG (reference sequence). V shed 2 bases, J shed 6 bases, and the junction held 7 bases outside the gene matches. The CDR3 has 15 amino acids. CDR3 sequence reads: CAWSPPGQINSPLHF. The CDR3 bases are TGTGCCTGGAGTCCACCGGGACAGATTAATTCACCCCTCCACTTT.

The chain is built from TRBV18 and TRBJ1-2; D is ambiguous. The CDR3 runs 15 residues. Deletions cut 1 base from V and 0 bases from J, with 9 bases between. The V gene's germline CDR1 is KGHSH and CDR2 LQKENI. The CDR3 coding sequence is TGTGCCAGCTCACCACTCCAGGAAGCTAACTATGGCTACACCTTC. Its protein is CASSPLQEANYGYTF.

V is TRBV4-2 and J is TRBJ2-5, with D unclear. This CDR3 spans 13 amino acids. Deletions cut 1 base from V and 4 bases from J, with 7 bases between. Germline V gene sequence: CDR1 LGHNA, CDR2 YNFKEQ. CDR3 DNA: TGTGCCAGCAGCCAAGTCATGGCAGAGACCCAGTACTTC. Protein: CASSQVMAETQYF.

This clone was detected only a few times. The chain couples TRBV18 to TRBJ1-2; 8 nucleotides agree with TRBD1. Germline lookup yields CDR1 KGHSH and CDR2 LQKENI. Germline trimming cut 1 base from V and 7 bases from J; bases unmatched to any gene: 2. This CDR3 comprises 13 residues. CDR3 amino acids: CASSPLGTGGYTF. The CDR3 DNA is TGTGCCAGCTCACCACTCGGGACAGGTGGCTACACCTTC. The variable domain in full, with the rest retrieved from reference TRBV18 and TRBJ1-2, is NAGVMQNPRHLVRRRGQEARLRCSPMKGHSHVYWYRQLPEEGLKFMVYLQKENIIDESGMPKERFSAEFPKEGPSILRIQQVVRGDSAAYFCASSPLGTGGYTFGSGTRLTVV.

The gene calls are TRBV12-2 and TRBJ1-2; the table's D call of TRBD1 was not tested on the DNA. TRBV12-2 is flagged as a pseudogene. This CDR3 is 14 amino acids long. As DNA, the CDR3 is TGTGCAAGTCGCTCCCCCAGGGGGAACTATGGCTACACCTTC. It translates to CASRSPRGNYGYTF.

This clone was found once. The chain couples TRBV28 to TRBJ1-1; 8 bases are a match to TRBD1. In germline, CDR1 is MDHEN, CDR2 SYDVKM. The V and J ends lost 5 bases and 0 bases, in that order; junction bases with no gene match: 5. The CDR3 sequence is 15 residues long. The DNA of the CDR3 is TGTGCCAGCAGTACCCCGACAGGGGTGAACACTGAAGCTTTCTTT. Encoded protein: CASSTPTGVNTEAFF.

The chain uses TRBV5-1 and TRBJ2-3, with 7 nucleotides matching TRBD2. There are 16 residues in the CDR3. Per germline, CDR1 SGHRS and CDR2 YFSETQ. Trimming cost V 1 base and J 0 bases; bases outside gene matches: 5. The CDR3 protein is CASSLLSSGSTDTQYF. In DNA, the CDR3 is TGCGCCAGCAGCTTGTTGTCTAGCGGAAGCACAGATACGCAGTATTTT.

V and J are TRBV9 and TRBJ2-3, with 8 bases matching TRBD2. Trimming took 3 bases from V and 0 from J; bases not matched to a gene: 9. The CDR3 loop spans 17 amino acids. The germline V gene encodes CDR1 SGDLS and CDR2 YYNGEE. CDR3 DNA sequence: TGTGCCAGCAGCGAGGAACTTAGCGGGGCAAGCACAGATACGCAGTATTTT. This codes for CASSEELSGASTDTQYF.

The V gene is TRBV7-6, the J gene TRBJ1-1, with no clear D. The V end lost 0 bases, the J end lost 0 bases, and 14 bases lay between the germline ends. The germline V gene has CDR1 SGHVS and CDR2 FNYEAQ. CDR3 length equals 17 residues. CDR3: CASSLAEGVGMNTEAFF. CDR3 nucleotide sequence: TGTGCCAGCAGCTTAGCGGAGGGAGTGGGGATGAACACTGAAGCTTTCTTT.

This clone was seen a few times. The V gene is TRBV11-3, the J gene TRBJ2-7, with D perhaps TRBD2 (6 bases). CDR1 SGHNT and CDR2 YENEEA come from the germline V gene. CDR3 length: 14 amino acids. Trimming removed 6 bases from V and 0 bases from J, with 12 bases in between. CDR3 sequence: CASSRTTSSYEQYF. The CDR3 nucleotides read TGTGCCAGCAGTCGGACTACCAGCTCCTACGAGCAGTACTTC.